The 18 T cell receptor beta chains below come from one sample, sequenced in a study of glioma-infiltrating T cells after dendritic cell vaccination. Sequencing used immunoSEQ multiplex PCR; TCRdb keeps in-frame clones, though not all of them. The sample has approximately 36,000 clones, around 80% seen once. The specimen was blood, collected before dendritic cell vaccination. The receptor set was obtained from a human donor with glioblastoma.

This sequence joins TRBV9 and TRBJ1-3; D is undetermined. Germline V lookup: CDR1 SGDLS, CDR2 YYNGEE. Trimming took off 1 base at V and 4 bases at J, with 6 bases between the two ends. The length of the CDR3 is 13 residues. The CDR3 DNA reads as TGTGCCAGCAGCGTAAGCGGAGGAAACACCATATATTTT. Protein: CASSVSGGNTIYF.

This clone has only a few counts. The V gene is TRBV30, the J gene TRBJ1-2; possibly TRBD1 for D (5 bases). V gave up 0 bases and J gave up 4 bases, with 15 bases separating them. The CDR3 consists of 15 residues. Germline loops: CDR1 GTSNPN, CDR2 SVGIG (reference sequence). CDR3 sequence reads: CAWSVGQGLSYGYTF. CDR3 nucleotide sequence: TGTGCCTGGAGTGTAGGGCAGGGTCTGAGCTATGGCTACACCTTC.

The rearrangement uses TRBV18 and TRBJ1-2, with D maybe TRBD1 (6 bases). In germline, CDR1 is KGHSH, CDR2 LQKENI. The CDR3 sequence is 16 residues long. Trimming removed 1 base from V and 4 bases from J, with 16 bases in between. The chain's CDR3 is CASSPRSQGLGYGYTF. For the CDR3, the DNA is TGTGCCAGCTCACCACGATCTCAGGGGTTAGGCTATGGCTACACCTTC.

The rearrangement uses TRBV19 and TRBJ2-1, with TRBD1 identical over 10 bases. V lost 6 bases to trimming and J lost 7 bases; unmatched junction nucleotides: 9. This CDR3 contains 15 residues. CDR1 LNHDA and CDR2 SQIVND come from the germline V gene (reference sequence). The CDR3 reads CASRAGGTGVNEQFF. In nucleotides, the CDR3 is TGTGCCAGTAGAGCAGGTGGGACAGGGGTTAATGAGCAGTTCTTC.

The chain combines TRBV5-1 with TRBJ2-1, with a possible D match to TRBD1 (5 bases). Germline lookup yields CDR1 SGHRS and CDR2 YFSETQ. The CDR3 is 13 amino acids. V was clipped by 0 bases and J by 4 bases, with 5 bases between them. The CDR3 region is CASSLGQYNEQFF. The CDR3 DNA reads as TGCGCCAGCAGCTTGGGACAGTACAATGAGCAGTTCTTC.

V and J are TRBV30 and TRBJ2-3; 9 bases map to TRBD1. CDR3 length: 14 amino acids. J was trimmed by 3 bases and V by 2 bases; bases with no gene match: 3. Germline loops: CDR1 GTSNPN, CDR2 SVGIG (reference sequence). The CDR3 protein is CAWSYGTGTDTQYF. CDR3 coding DNA: TGTGCCTGGAGTTACGGGACAGGGACAGATACGCAGTATTTT.

The chain joins TRBV9 to TRBJ1-1, with 8 nucleotides matching TRBD1. Per germline, CDR1 SGDLS and CDR2 YYNGEE. CDR3 length: 15 amino acids. With 3 bases clipped from V and 7 bases from J, the junction kept 11 bases outside the gene matches. CDR3 nucleotide sequence: TGTGCCAGCAGCGGAAGGGACAGGCGTCTGGATGAAGCTTTCTTT. Its translation is CASSGRDRRLDEAFF. Variable domain in full (rest from reference TRBV9 and TRBJ1-1): DSGVTQTPKHLITATGQRVTLRCSPRSGDLSVYWYQQSLDQGLQFLIQYYNGEERAKGNILERFSAQQFPDLHSELNLSSLELGDSALYFCASSGRDRRLDEAFFGQGTRLTVV.

The J gene is TRBJ1-5, the V gene TRBV21-1. TRBV21-1 is a listed pseudogene. The CDR3 contains 14 residues. Here the CDR3 DNA reads TGTGCCAGCAGCAAACGAGCCGGAGGACAGCCCCAGCATTTT. Translation: CASSKRAGGQPQHF.

This chain links TRBV2 with TRBJ2-7, with D unresolved. Trimming cost V 4 bases and J 3 bases, with 7 bases left between them. CDR3 size: 12 residues. Germline V gives CDR1 SNHLY, CDR2 FYNNEI. The CDR3 nucleotides are TGTGCCAGCAGTGGGCCAGGCTACGAGCAGTACTTC. This encodes CASSGPGYEQYF.

The chain recombines TRBV7-9 with TRBJ2-7, with D possibly TRBD1 on 5 matching bases. V gave up 5 bases and J gave up 0 bases, with 17 bases separating them. In germline, CDR1 is SEHNR, CDR2 FQNEAQ (reference sequence). CDR3 length: 16 amino acids. The CDR3 nucleotides read TGTGCCAGCAGCCCGAAGGGGATCTGGTTCTCCTACGAGCAGTACTTC. Translating it yields CASSPKGIWFSYEQYF.

The V and J genes are TRBV15 and TRBJ1-2, with D perhaps TRBD1 (6 bases). The CDR3 length is 15 residues. Germline V gene lookup returns CDR1 LNHNV and CDR2 YYDKDF (reference sequence). Trimming took 1 base from V and 6 from J, leaving 15 bases between them. CDR3 nucleotides: TGTGCCACCAGCAGAGCAGCAGGGGATAAGAATGGCTACACCTTC. It encodes CATSRAAGDKNGYTF.

The CDR3 spells CASSRDRVENTEAFF. The DNA for the CDR3 is TGTGCCAGCTCACGGGACAGGGTGGAGAACACTGAAGCTTTCTTT. The rearrangement uses TRBV18 and TRBJ1-1; 9 bases are shared with TRBD1. The CDR3 consists of 15 residues. Trimming cost V 4 bases and J 1 base; bases outside gene matches: 4. Germline CDR1 reads KGHSH; CDR2 reads LQKENI.

The V call is TRBV25-1, the J call TRBJ2-3; 11 bases match TRBD2. The germline CDR1 and CDR2 sequences are MGHDK and SYGVNS. The V and J ends lost 3 bases and 2 bases, in that order; junction bases with no gene match: 1. The CDR3 runs to 15 residues. The chain's CDR3 is CASSDSGGATDTQYF. As DNA, the CDR3 is TGTGCCAGCAGTGATAGCGGGGGGGCCACAGATACGCAGTATTTT.

V is TRBV4-3 and J is TRBJ2-5; a possible D gene is TRBD2 (6 bases). Trimming shortened V by 4 bases and J by 5 bases, and 14 bases separated the two germline ends. Germline lookup yields CDR1 LGHNA and CDR2 YSLEER. The CDR3 runs 14 residues. CDR3 nucleotides: TGCGCCAGCAGCCGGGGACTCACCTTTGAGACCCAGTACTTC. It translates to CASSRGLTFETQYF.

The chain joins TRBV5-1 to TRBJ2-2; the D gene is possibly TRBD1 (6 bases). The CDR3 has 18 residues. Germline V gene data show CDR1 as SGHRS and CDR2 as YFSETQ. Trimming left V 0 bases short and J 4 bases short, with 19 bases between. The CDR3 bases are TGCGCCAGCAGCTTGGACCGGAGTTGGGGGCGTAGCACCGGGGAGCTGTTTTTT. Protein product: CASSLDRSWGRSTGELFF.

The rearrangement links TRBV4-3 to TRBJ2-7, with D possibly matching TRBD2 (5 bases). Trimming took off 0 bases at V and 2 bases at J, with 11 bases between the two ends. Germline V gene lookup returns CDR1 LGHNA and CDR2 YSLEER. This CDR3 contains 15 residues. The CDR3 nucleotides are TGCGCCAGCAGCCAAGATTACGGGAATACCTACGAGCAGTACTTC. Protein product: CASSQDYGNTYEQYF.

The J gene is TRBJ2-5, the V gene TRBV5-1; D possibly corresponds to TRBD2 (5 bases). CDR1 and CDR2 (germline): SGHRS, YFSETQ. The V gene lost 6 bases and the J gene lost 3 bases, with 15 bases spanning the gap. This CDR3 has 14 amino acids. DNA of the CDR3: TGCGCCAGCACTATTAACGGGAAGGAAGAGACCCAGTACTTC. Its protein is CASTINGKEETQYF.

This clone rates as medium-sized (0.01 to 0.1%). The chain employs TRBV19 and TRBJ1-1; 10 bases are shared with TRBD1. In germline, CDR1 is LNHDA, CDR2 SQIVND (reference sequence). Trimming at V came to 7 bases and at J to 1 base, leaving 6 bases not matched to a gene. This CDR3 is built from 15 residues. CDR3 amino acids: CASKTGGAGNTEAFF. The CDR3 bases are TGTGCCAGTAAGACAGGGGGCGCCGGGAACACTGAAGCTTTCTTT.